This passage covers 11 T cell receptor beta chains from one sample sequenced in a study of cytomegalovirus exposure and HLA in healthy donors. Measured with immunoSEQ multiplex PCR; TCRdb has only the in-frame clones, and not every one. The data contain some 200,000 clones, about 89% of them seen just once; the ten biggest clones take up around 1%. Sequencing was performed on PBMCs. Receptor source: a woman aged 18-30 years in good health and CMV-seronegative.

The V and J genes are TRBV7-3 and TRBJ1-1; D is perhaps TRBD1 (5 bases). This CDR3 spans 13 amino acids. V was clipped by 5 bases and J by 0 bases, with 7 bases between them. Germline-derived CDR1 and CDR2 are SGHTA and FQGTGA. In DNA form, the CDR3 reads TGTGCCAGCAGCACGGACATGAACACTGAAGCTTTCTTT. Amino acid sequence: CASSTDMNTEAFF.

The chain employs TRBV19 and TRBJ1-5; possibly TRBD1 for D (5 bases). The germline gives CDR1 LNHDA, CDR2 SQIVND (reference sequence). The germline V and J ends were trimmed by 5 bases and 3 bases, with 11 bases remaining between them. The CDR3 contains 14 residues. The CDR3 sequence is CASSEAGLNQPQHF. CDR3 sequence (DNA): TGTGCCAGTAGTGAGGCAGGGCTCAATCAGCCCCAGCATTTT.

The V gene is TRBV27, the J gene TRBJ2-3; D gene unclear. Trimming cost V 5 bases and J 5 bases, with 14 bases left between them. The CDR3 loop spans 14 amino acids. Germline loops: CDR1 MNHEY, CDR2 SMNVEV (reference sequence). CDR3 loop: CASSTGIDGDTQYF. DNA for the CDR3: TGTGCCAGCAGTACGGGTATTGATGGAGATACGCAGTATTTT.

The chain joins TRBV11-1 to TRBJ2-7, with 8 bases that match TRBD1. CDR1 is SGHAT, CDR2 FQDESV, per germline (reference sequence). Trimming at V came to 5 bases and at J to 3 bases, leaving 6 bases not matched to a gene. CDR3 length equals 14 residues. The CDR3: CASSADRVGYEQYF. The CDR3 DNA reads TGTGCCAGCAGCGCGGACAGGGTTGGCTACGAGCAGTACTTC.

The V call is TRBV9, the J call TRBJ1-1; D may be TRBD1 (6 bases). Trimming removed 2 bases at V and 6 bases at J, with 11 bases between. The V gene's germline CDR1 is SGDLS and CDR2 YYNGEE. CDR3 length equals 13 residues. The CDR3: CASSVTGIAEAFF. The CDR3, as DNA: TGTGCCAGCAGCGTCACAGGGATCGCTGAAGCTTTCTTT.

V and J are TRBV28 and TRBJ2-5; D call uncertain. Trimming stripped 4 bases from V and 1 base from J, with 10 bases between. The CDR3 spans 14 residues. Germline values: CDR1 MDHEN, CDR2 SYDVKM. CDR3 amino acids: CASSSLRGQETQYF. CDR3 nucleotides: TGTGCCAGCAGTTCGCTCCGCGGCCAAGAGACCCAGTACTTC.

The chain employs TRBV5-1 and TRBJ1-1; 7 bases match TRBD1. Germline lookup yields CDR1 SGHRS and CDR2 YFSETQ. V trimming: 4 bases; J trimming: 1 base; junction bases outside the gene matches: 10. The CDR3 has 16 residues. This CDR3 reads CASSGGGGKANTEAFF. CDR3 bases: TGCGCCAGCAGCGGAGGGGGCGGCAAGGCGAACACTGAAGCTTTCTTT.

The rearrangement joins TRBV7-8 to TRBJ1-3; D gene unclear. Germline V gene sequence: CDR1 SGHVS, CDR2 FQNEAQ. V was shortened by 5 bases and J by 4 bases, with 12 bases between the two germline ends. The CDR3 has 14 residues. The CDR3 sequence is CASSISRIGNTIYF. In nucleotides, the CDR3 is TGTGCCAGCAGCATATCCCGTATCGGAAACACCATATATTTT.

The CDR3 DNA reads as TGTGCCAGCAGCTCATGGGACGACAGGTCCTACGAGCAGTACTTC. Encoded protein: CASSSWDDRSYEQYF. This chain links TRBV7-9 with TRBJ2-7; a weak D match, TRBD1 (6 bases). Per germline, CDR1 SEHNR and CDR2 FQNEAQ (reference sequence). The CDR3 loop spans 15 amino acids. The germline V and J ends were trimmed by 4 bases and 1 base, with 14 bases remaining between them.

The genes are TRBV7-9 and TRBJ1-2, with 7 bases matching TRBD1. The junction had 7 bases not matched to a gene; V was cut back by 4 bases and J by 2 bases. Germline loops: CDR1 SEHNR, CDR2 FQNEAQ (reference sequence). There are 15 residues in the CDR3. The CDR3 bases are TGTGCCAGCAGCTGGGATGGACAGGCCAACTATGGCTACACCTTC. Encoded protein: CASSWDGQANYGYTF.

The J gene is TRBJ1-4, the V gene TRBV5-1; weak D call: TRBD1 (6 bases). Per the germline V gene, CDR1 is SGHRS and CDR2 is YFSETQ. This CDR3 region has 15 residues. V gave up 1 base and J gave up 7 bases, with 14 bases separating them. The CDR3 nucleotides are TGCGCCAGCAGCTTGATTCCGGACAGTCGTGAAAAACTGTTTTTT. Translation gives CASSLIPDSREKLFF. Full variable domain (remainder filled in from reference TRBV5-1 and TRBJ1-4): KAGVTQTPRYLIKTRGQQVTLSCSPISGHRSVSWYQQTPGQGLQFLFEYFSETQRNKGNFPGRFSGRQFSNSRSEMNVSTLELGDSALYLCASSLIPDSREKLFFGSGTQLSVL.